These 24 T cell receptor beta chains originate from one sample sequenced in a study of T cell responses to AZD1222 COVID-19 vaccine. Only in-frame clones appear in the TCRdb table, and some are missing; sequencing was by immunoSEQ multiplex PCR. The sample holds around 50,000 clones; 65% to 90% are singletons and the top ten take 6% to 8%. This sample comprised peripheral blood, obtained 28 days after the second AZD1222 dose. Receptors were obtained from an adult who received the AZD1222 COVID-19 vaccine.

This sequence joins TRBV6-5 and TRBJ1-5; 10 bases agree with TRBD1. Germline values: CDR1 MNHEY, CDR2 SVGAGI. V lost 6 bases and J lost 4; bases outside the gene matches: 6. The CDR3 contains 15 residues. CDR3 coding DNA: TGTGCCAGCAGACTGACAGGGGGCGGTAATCAGCCCCAGCATTTT. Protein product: CASRLTGGGNQPQHF.

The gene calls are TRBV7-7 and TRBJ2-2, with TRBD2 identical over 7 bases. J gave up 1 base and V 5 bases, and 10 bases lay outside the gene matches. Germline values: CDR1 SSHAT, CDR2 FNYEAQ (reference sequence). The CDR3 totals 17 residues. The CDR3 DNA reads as TGTGCCAGCAGCCACCGGGTAGCGGGTATGAACACCGGGGAGCTGTTTTTT. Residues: CASSHRVAGMNTGELFF.

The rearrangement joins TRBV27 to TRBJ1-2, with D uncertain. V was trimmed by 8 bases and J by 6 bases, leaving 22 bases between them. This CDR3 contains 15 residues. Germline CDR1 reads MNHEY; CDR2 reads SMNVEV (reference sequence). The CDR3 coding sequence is TGTGCCAGCGGTTGGGATGGTAGAGGGCGAGATGGCTACACCTTC. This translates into CASGWDGRGRDGYTF.

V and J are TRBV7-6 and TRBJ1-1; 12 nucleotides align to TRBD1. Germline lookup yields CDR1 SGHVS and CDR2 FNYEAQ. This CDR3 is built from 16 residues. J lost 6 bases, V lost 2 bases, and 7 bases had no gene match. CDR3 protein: CASSLQTGQGAAEAFF. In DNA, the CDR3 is TGTGCCAGCAGCTTACAGACGGGACAGGGGGCTGCTGAAGCTTTCTTT. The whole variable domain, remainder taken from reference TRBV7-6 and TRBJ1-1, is GAGVSQSPRYKVTKRGQDVALRCDPISGHVSLYWYRQALGQGPEFLTYFNYEAQQDKSGLPNDRFSAERPEGSISTLTIQRTEQRDSAMYRCASSLQTGQGAAEAFFGQGTRLTVV.

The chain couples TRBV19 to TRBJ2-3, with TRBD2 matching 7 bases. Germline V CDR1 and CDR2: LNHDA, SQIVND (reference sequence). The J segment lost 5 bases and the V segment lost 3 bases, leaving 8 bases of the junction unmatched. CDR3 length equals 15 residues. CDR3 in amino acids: CASSIRGDTGDTQYF. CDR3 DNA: TGTGCCAGTAGTATCCGGGGGGATACAGGAGATACGCAGTATTTT. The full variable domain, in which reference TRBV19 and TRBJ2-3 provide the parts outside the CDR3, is DGGITQSPKYLFRKEGQNVTLSCEQNLNHDAMYWYRQDPGQGLRLIYYSQIVNDFQKGDIAEGYSVSREKKESFPLTVTSAQKNPTAFYLCASSIRGDTGDTQYFGPGTRLTVL.

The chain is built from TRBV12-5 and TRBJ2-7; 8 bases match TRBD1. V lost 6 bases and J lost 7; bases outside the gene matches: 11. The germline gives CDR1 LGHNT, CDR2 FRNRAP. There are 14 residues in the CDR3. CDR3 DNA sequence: TGTGCTAGTGGGTCAGGGGGCCCCGATCAAGAGCAGTACTTC. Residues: CASGSGGPDQEQYF.

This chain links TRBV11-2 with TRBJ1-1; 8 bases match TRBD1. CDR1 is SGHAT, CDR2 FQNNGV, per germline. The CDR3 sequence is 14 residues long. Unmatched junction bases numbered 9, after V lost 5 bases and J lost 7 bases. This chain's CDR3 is CASSIRQGQFEAFF. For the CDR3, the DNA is TGTGCCAGCAGCATACGACAGGGGCAATTTGAAGCTTTCTTT.

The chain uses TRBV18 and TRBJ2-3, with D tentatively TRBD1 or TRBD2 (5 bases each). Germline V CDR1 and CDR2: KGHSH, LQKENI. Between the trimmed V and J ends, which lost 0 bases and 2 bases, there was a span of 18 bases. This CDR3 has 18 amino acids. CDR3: CASSPPRGVAAITDTQYF. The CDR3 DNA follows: TGTGCCAGCTCACCACCACGAGGGGTAGCAGCAATCACAGATACGCAGTATTTT.

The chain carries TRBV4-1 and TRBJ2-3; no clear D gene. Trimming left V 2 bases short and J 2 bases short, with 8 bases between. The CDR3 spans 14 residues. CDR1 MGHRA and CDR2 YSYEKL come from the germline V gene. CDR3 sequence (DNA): TGCGCCAGCAGCCAATCGAGTTTCACAGATACGCAGTATTTT. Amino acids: CASSQSSFTDTQYF.

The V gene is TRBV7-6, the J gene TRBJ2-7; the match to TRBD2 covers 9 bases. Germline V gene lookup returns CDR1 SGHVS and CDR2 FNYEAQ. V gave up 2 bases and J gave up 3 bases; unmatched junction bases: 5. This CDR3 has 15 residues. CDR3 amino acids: CASSLWPSGNYEQYF. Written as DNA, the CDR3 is TGTGCCAGCAGCTTATGGCCTAGCGGGAACTACGAGCAGTACTTC.

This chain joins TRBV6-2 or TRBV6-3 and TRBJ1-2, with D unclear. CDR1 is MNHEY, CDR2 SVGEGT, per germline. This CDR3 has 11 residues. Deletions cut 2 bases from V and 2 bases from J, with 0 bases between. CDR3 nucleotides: TGTGCCAGCAGTTACAACTATGGCTACACCTTC. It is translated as CASSYNYGYTF.

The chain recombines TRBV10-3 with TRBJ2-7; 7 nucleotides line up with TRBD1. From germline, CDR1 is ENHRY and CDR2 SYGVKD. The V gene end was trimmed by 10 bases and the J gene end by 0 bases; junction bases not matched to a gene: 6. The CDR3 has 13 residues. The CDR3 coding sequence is TGTGCCACCGCCTGGGACAGCTCCTACGAGCAGTACTTC. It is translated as CATAWDSSYEQYF.

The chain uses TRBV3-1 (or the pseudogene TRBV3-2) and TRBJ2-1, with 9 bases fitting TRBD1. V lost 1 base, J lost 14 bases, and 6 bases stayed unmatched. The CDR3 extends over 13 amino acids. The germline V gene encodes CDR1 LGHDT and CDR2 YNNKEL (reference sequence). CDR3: CASSQGGTGKEFF. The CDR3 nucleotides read TGTGCCAGCAGCCAAGGCGGGACAGGGAAGGAGTTCTTC.

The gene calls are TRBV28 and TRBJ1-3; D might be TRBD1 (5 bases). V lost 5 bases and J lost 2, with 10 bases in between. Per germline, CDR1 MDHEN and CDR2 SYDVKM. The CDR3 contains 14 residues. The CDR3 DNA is TGTGCCAGCAGTACGGACACGGCTGGAAACACCATATATTTT. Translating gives CASSTDTAGNTIYF.

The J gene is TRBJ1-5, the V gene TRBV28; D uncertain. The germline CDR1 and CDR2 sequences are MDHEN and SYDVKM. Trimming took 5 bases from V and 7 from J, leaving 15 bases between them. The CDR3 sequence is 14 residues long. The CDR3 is CASSIASGRQPQHF. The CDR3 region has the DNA TGTGCCAGCAGTATAGCTTCGGGGAGGCAGCCCCAGCATTTT.

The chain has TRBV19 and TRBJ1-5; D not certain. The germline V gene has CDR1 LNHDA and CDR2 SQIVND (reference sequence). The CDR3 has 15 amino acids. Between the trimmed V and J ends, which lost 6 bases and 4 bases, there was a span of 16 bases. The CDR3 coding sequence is TGTGCCAGTAGGGGAGGGTCCCATCCGAATCAGCCCCAGCATTTT. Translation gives CASRGGSHPNQPQHF. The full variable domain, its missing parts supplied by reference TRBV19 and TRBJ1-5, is DGGITQSPKYLFRKEGQNVTLSCEQNLNHDAMYWYRQDPGQGLRLIYYSQIVNDFQKGDIAEGYSVSREKKESFPLTVTSAQKNPTAFYLCASRGGSHPNQPQHFGDGTRLSIL.

CDR3 nucleotide sequence: TGTGCCTGCCGGGGCAGCTTAAATCAGCCCCAGCATTTT. Its translation: CACRGSLNQPQHF. The gene calls are TRBV12-3 or TRBV12-4 and TRBJ1-5; perhaps TRBD1 as D (5 bases). V dropped 11 bases and J dropped 4 bases, with 15 bases sitting between them. The CDR3 is 13 residues long.

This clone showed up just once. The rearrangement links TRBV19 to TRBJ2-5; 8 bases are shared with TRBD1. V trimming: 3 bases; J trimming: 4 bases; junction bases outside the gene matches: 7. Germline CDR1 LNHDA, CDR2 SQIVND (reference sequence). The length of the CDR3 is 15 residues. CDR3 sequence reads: CASSMPTGAVETQYF. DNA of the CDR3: TGTGCCAGTAGTATGCCGACAGGGGCGGTAGAGACCCAGTACTTC.

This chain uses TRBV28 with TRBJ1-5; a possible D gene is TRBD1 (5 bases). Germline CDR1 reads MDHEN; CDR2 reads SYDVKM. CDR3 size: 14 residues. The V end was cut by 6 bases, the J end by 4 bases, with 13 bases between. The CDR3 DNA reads TGTGCCAGCAGCCTTAAGGGGCCTAATCAGCCCCAGCATTTT. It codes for CASSLKGPNQPQHF.

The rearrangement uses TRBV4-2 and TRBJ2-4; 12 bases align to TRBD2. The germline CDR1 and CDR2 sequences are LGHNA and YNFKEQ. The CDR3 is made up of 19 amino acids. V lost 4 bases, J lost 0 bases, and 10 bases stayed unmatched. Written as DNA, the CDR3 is TGTGCCAGCAGCCCGGAAGGGACTAGCGGGTCAATAGCCAAAAACATTCAGTACTTC. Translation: CASSPEGTSGSIAKNIQYF.

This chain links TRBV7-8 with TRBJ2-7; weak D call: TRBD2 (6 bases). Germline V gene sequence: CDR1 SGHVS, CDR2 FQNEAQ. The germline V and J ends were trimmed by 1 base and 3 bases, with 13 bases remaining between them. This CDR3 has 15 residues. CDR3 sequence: CASSLELAANYEQYF. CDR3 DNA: TGTGCCAGCAGCTTAGAGTTAGCGGCCAACTACGAGCAGTACTTC.

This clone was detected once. CDR3 in amino acids: CATGRGSSYNEQFF. As DNA, the CDR3 is TGTGCCACGGGACGCGGGAGCTCCTACAATGAGCAGTTCTTC. The chain employs TRBV2 and TRBJ2-1; 7 bases fit TRBD2. CDR1 and CDR2 (germline): SNHLY, FYNNEI. Trimming took 10 bases from V and 0 from J; bases not matched to a gene: 6. CDR3 length equals 14 residues.

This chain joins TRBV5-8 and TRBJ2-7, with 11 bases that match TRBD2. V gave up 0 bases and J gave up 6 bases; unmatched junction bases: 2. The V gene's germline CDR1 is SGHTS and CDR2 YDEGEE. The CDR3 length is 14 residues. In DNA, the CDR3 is TGTGCCAGCAGCTTGGGGGGACTAGCGGCCGAGCAGTACTTC. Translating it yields CASSLGGLAAEQYF.

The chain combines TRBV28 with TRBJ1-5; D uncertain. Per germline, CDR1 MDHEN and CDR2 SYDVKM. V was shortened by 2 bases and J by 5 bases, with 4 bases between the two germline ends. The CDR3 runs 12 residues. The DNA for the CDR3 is TGTGCCAGCAGTTTAAGGGATCAGCCCCAGCATTTT. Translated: CASSLRDQPQHF.